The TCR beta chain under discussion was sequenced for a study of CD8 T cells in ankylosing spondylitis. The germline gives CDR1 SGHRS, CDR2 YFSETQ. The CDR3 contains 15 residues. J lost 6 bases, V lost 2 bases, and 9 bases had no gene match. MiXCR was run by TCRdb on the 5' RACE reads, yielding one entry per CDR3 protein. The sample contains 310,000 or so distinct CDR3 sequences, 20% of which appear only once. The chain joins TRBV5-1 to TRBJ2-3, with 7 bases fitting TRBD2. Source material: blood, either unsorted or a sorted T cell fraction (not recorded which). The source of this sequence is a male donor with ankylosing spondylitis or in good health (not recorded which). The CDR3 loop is CASSLAGTQADTQYF. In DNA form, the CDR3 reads TGCGCCAGCAGCTTAGCGGGAACTCAGGCGGATACGCAGTATTTT.